The 11 T cell receptor beta chains in this list originate from one sample, sequenced in a study of control samples from healthy donors and cancer patients. Libraries were prepared by immunoSEQ multiplex PCR; TCRdb keeps only in-frame clonotypes and omits some of them. This sample has around 140,000 clones, with approximately 92% found just once. Material: blood. Receptors originate from a woman aged 45 to 65 in good health.

The rearrangement links TRBV18 to TRBJ1-2; D gene unclear. This CDR3 is built from 15 residues. Germline V CDR1 and CDR2: KGHSH, LQKENI. Trimming left V 3 bases short and J 4 bases short, with 15 bases between. Written as DNA, the CDR3 is TGTGCCAGCTCACCGGTCAGTGATCTATTCTATGGCTACACCTTC. It encodes CASSPVSDLFYGYTF.

The chain joins TRBV28 to TRBJ2-2; the D is unclear. There are 13 residues in the CDR3. Germline CDR1 MDHEN, CDR2 SYDVKM. V was shortened by 5 bases and J by 6 bases, with 10 bases between the two germline ends. CDR3 sequence (DNA): TGTGCCAGCAGTACCCTGGCCCCCGGGGAGCTGTTTTTT. Residues: CASSTLAPGELFF. The whole variable domain, filled in from reference TRBV28 and TRBJ2-2, reads DVKVTQSSRYLVKRTGEKVFLECVQDMDHENMFWYRQDPGLGLRLIYFSYDVKMKEKGDIPEGYSVSREKKERFSLILESASTNQTSMYLCASSTLAPGELFFGEGSRLTVL.

The rearrangement links TRBV28 to TRBJ1-2; weak D call: TRBD1 (5 bases). V gave up 6 bases and J gave up 8 bases, with 13 bases separating them. From germline, CDR1 is MDHEN and CDR2 SYDVKM. The CDR3 sequence is 12 residues long. The DNA for the CDR3 is TGTGCCAGCAGCTCGGGACTAATGGGCTACACCTTC. Translation: CASSSGLMGYTF.

The chain has TRBV2 and TRBJ2-1, with D possibly TRBD2 on 5 matching bases. V gave up 11 bases and J gave up 5 bases, with 28 bases separating them. The CDR3 consists of 17 residues. CDR1 SNHLY and CDR2 FYNNEI come from the germline V gene. CDR3 DNA: TGTGCCTACAAATCGGCGGGTTCACATCCACCAAACAATGAGCAGTTCTTC. Protein: CAYKSAGSHPPNNEQFF.

The rearrangement joins TRBV5-1 to TRBJ2-3, with D possibly TRBD1 on 6 matching bases. This CDR3 has 15 residues. Germline lookup yields CDR1 SGHRS and CDR2 YFSETQ. Trimming shortened V by 3 bases and J by 0 bases, and 11 bases separated the two germline ends. The CDR3 spells CASSSGQPSTDTQYF. DNA of the CDR3: TGCGCCAGCAGCTCCGGACAGCCGAGCACAGATACGCAGTATTTT.

The chain is built from TRBV30 and TRBJ2-7; no firm D call. The germline CDR1 and CDR2 sequences are GTSNPN and SVGIG (reference sequence). This CDR3 spans 11 amino acids. The V gene lost 2 bases and the J gene lost 2 bases, with 4 bases spanning the gap. The CDR3 DNA reads as TGTGCCTGGAGTTCGGCCTACGAGCAGTACTTC. Protein product: CAWSSAYEQYF.

The genes are TRBV6-1 and TRBJ2-1; the match to TRBD2 covers 11 bases. The CDR3 totals 15 residues. The germline V gene encodes CDR1 MNHNS and CDR2 SASEGT. V dropped 0 bases and J dropped 10; count of bases not matched to a gene: 5. The CDR3: CASSEAISGGGEQFF. The CDR3 DNA reads as TGTGCCAGCAGTGAAGCGATTAGCGGGGGGGGAGAGCAGTTCTTC.

DNA for the CDR3: TGTGCCAGCAGTGAAGCTGGGGGCGGGGTTGGTGGCTACACCTTC. This sequence encodes CASSEAGGGVGGYTF. This chain links TRBV6-1 with TRBJ1-2, with D possibly matching TRBD1 (6 bases). CDR1 is MNHNS, CDR2 SASEGT, per germline. The V end lost 0 bases, the J end lost 7 bases, and 15 bases lay between the germline ends. CDR3 length equals 15 residues.

The rearrangement joins TRBV2 to TRBJ2-7; no clear D. Per the germline V gene, CDR1 is SNHLY and CDR2 is FYNNEI. The V end was cut by 1 base, the J end by 1 base, with 2 bases between. This CDR3 comprises 12 residues. The DNA of the CDR3 is TGTGCCAGCAGTGAAGGTTCCTACGAGCAGTACTTC. It translates to CASSEGSYEQYF.

The CDR3 DNA reads as TGCGCCAGCAGCTTGAGCCCTAGCGGGAGTAAAGAGACCCAGTACTTC. Translated: CASSLSPSGSKETQYF. The chain employs TRBV5-1 and TRBJ2-5; 10 bases line up with TRBD2. V was clipped by 1 base and J by 3 bases; unmatched bases: 6. Germline V lookup: CDR1 SGHRS, CDR2 YFSETQ. The CDR3 length is 16 residues. Combining the CDR3 with reference TRBV5-1 and TRBJ2-5 gives the whole variable domain KAGVTQTPRYLIKTRGQQVTLSCSPISGHRSVSWYQQTPGQGLQFLFEYFSETQRNKGNFPGRFSGRQFSNSRSEMNVSTLELGDSALYLCASSLSPSGSKETQYFGPGTRLLVL.

This chain links TRBV18 with TRBJ1-1, with a tentative D call TRBD1 (6 bases). CDR3 length: 16 amino acids. V was trimmed by 8 bases and J by 4 bases, leaving 23 bases between them. Per germline, CDR1 KGHSH and CDR2 LQKENI. The CDR3 protein is CASTGFLGGGATEAFF. Written as DNA, the CDR3 is TGTGCCAGCACTGGATTTTTGGGGGGCGGGGCCACTGAAGCTTTCTTT. Complete variable domain (other parts from reference TRBV18 and TRBJ1-1): NAGVMQNPRHLVRRRGQEARLRCSPMKGHSHVYWYRQLPEEGLKFMVYLQKENIIDESGMPKERFSAEFPKEGPSILRIQQVVRGDSAAYFCASTGFLGGGATEAFFGQGTRLTVV.